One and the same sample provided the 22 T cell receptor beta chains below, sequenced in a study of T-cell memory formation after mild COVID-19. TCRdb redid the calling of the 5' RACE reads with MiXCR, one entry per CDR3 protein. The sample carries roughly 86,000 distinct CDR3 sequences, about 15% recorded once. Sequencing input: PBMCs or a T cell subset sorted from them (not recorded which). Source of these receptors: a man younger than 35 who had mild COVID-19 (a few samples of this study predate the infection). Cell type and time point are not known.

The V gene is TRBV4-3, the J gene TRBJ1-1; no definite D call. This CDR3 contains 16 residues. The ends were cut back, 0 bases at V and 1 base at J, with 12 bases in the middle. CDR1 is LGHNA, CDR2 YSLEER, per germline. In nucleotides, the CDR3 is TGCGCCAGCAGCCAAGAGGGTCAGGAGGGGAACACTGAAGCTTTCTTT. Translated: CASSQEGQEGNTEAFF.

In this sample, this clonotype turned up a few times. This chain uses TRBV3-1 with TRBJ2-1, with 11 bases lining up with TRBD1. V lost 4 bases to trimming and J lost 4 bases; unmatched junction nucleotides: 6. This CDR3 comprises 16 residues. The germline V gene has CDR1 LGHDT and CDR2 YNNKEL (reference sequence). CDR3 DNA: TGTGCCAGCAGCCTGATGGACAGGGGGCTTTACAATGAGCAGTTCTTC. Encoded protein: CASSLMDRGLYNEQFF.

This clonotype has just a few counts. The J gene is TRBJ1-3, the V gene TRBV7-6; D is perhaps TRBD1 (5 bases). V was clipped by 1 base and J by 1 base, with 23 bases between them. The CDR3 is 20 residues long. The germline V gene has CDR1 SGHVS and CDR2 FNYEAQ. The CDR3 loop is CASSLGDLRLGSRSGNTIYF. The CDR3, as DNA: TGTGCCAGCAGCTTAGGGGACTTGCGGTTGGGCAGTAGGTCTGGAAACACCATATATTTT.

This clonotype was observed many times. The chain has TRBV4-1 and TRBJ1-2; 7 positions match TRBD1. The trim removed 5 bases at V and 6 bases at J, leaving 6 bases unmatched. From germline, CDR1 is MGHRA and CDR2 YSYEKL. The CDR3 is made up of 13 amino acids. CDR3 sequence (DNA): TGCGCCAGCAGCAACCGGGACAGCAATGGCTACACCTTC. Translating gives CASSNRDSNGYTF.

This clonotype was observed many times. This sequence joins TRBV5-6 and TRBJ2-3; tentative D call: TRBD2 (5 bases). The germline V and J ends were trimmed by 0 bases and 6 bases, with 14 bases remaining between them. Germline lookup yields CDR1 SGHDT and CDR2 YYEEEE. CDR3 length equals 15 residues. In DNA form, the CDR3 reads TGTGCCAGCAGCTTGGCTCTAGAGGGTGCGGATACGCAGTATTTT. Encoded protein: CASSLALEGADTQYF.

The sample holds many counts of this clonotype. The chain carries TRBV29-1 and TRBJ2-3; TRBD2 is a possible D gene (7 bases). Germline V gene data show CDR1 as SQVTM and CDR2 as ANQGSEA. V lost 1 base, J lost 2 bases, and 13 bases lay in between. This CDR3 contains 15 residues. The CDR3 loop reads CSVEVGGLPTDTQYF. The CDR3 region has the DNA TGCAGCGTTGAAGTCGGGGGGCTGCCCACAGATACGCAGTATTTT.

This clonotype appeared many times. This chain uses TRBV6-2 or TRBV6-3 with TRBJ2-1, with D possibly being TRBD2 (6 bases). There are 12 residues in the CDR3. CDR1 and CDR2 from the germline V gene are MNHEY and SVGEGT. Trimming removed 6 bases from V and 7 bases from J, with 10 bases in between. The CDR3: CASSPGGNEQFF. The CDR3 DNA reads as TGTGCCAGCAGCCCCGGGGGTAATGAGCAGTTCTTC.

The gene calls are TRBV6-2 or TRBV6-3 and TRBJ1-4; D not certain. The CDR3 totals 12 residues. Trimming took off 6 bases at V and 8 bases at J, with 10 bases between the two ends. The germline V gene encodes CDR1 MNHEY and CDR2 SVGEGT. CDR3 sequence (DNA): TGTGCCAGCAGCATTACCGACGAAAAACTGTTTTTT. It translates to CASSITDEKLFF.

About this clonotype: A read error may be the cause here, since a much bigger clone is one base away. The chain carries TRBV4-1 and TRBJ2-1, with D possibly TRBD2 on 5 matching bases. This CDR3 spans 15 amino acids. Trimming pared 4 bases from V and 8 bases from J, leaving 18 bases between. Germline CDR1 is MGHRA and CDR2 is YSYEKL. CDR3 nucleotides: TGCGCCAGCAGCCCTACTGGACCCATGGGAGATGAGCAGTTCTTC. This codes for CASSPTGPMGDEQFF.

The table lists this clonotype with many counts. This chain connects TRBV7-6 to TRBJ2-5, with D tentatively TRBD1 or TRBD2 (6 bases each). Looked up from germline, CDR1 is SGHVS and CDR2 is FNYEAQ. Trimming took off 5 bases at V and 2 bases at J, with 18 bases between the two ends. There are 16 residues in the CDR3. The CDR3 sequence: CASSPPRGAEQETQYF. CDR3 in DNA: TGTGCCAGCAGCCCGCCGAGGGGGGCGGAACAAGAGACCCAGTACTTC.

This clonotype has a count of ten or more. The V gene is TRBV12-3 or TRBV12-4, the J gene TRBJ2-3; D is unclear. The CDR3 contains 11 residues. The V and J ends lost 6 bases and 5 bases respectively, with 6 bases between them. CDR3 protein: CASSFGDTQYF. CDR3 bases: TGTGCCAGCAGCTTTGGAGATACGCAGTATTTT.

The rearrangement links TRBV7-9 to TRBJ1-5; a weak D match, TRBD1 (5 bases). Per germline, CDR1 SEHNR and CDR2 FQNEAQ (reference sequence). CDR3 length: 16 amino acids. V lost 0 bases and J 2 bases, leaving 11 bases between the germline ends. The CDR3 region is CASSLALTAGNQPQHF. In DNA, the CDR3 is TGTGCCAGCAGCTTAGCCCTGACAGCGGGCAATCAGCCCCAGCATTTT.

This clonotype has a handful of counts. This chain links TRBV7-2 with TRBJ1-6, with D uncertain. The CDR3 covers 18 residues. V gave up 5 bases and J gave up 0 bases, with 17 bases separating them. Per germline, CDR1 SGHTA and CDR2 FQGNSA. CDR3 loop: CASSPKIRKSSYNSPLHF. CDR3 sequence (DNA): TGTGCCAGCAGCCCAAAAATTCGGAAAAGCTCCTATAATTCACCCCTCCACTTT.

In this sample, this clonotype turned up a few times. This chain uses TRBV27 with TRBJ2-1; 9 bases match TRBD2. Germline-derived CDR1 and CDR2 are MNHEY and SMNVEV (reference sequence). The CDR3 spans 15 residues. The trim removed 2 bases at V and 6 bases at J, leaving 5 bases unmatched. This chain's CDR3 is CASSLGGGAGNEQFF. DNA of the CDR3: TGTGCCAGCAGTTTAGGCGGGGGGGCAGGCAATGAGCAGTTCTTC.

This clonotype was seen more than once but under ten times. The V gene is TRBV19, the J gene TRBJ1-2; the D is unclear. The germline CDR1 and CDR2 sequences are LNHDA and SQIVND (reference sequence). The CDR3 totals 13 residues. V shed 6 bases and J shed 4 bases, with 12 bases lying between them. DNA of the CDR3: TGTGCCAGTAGGGGCTCGGCCCTCTATGGCTACACCTTC. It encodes CASRGSALYGYTF.

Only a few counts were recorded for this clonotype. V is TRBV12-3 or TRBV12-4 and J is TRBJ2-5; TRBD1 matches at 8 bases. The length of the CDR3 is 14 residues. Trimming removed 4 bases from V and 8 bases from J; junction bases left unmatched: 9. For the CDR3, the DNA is TGTGCCAGCAGTTCGGATGGGACAGGTGGCACCCAGTACTTC. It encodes CASSSDGTGGTQYF.

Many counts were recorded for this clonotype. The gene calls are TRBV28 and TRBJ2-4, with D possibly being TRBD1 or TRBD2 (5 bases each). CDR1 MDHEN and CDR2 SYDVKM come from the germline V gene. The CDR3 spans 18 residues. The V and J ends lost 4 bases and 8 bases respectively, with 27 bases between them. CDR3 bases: TGTGCCAGCAGTTCCAGCCTAGCCCCGGGGACCTTGTCCTACATTCAGTACTTC. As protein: CASSSSLAPGTLSYIQYF.

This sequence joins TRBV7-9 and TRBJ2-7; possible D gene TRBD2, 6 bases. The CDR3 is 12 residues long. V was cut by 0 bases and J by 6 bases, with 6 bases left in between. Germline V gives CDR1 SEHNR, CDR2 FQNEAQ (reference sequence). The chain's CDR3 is CASSLAEGEQYF. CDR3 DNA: TGTGCCAGCAGCTTAGCGGAGGGCGAGCAGTACTTC.

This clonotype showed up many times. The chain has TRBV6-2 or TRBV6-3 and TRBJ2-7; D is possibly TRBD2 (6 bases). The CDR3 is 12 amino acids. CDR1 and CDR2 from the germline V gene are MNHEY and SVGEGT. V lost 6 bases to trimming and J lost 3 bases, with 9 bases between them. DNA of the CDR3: TGTGCCAGCAGCCCGGGGGACTACGAGCAGTACTTC. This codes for CASSPGDYEQYF.

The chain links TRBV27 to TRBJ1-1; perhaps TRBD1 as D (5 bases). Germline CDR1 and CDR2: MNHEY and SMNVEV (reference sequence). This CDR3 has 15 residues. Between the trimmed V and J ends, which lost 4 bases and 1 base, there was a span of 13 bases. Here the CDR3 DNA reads TGTGCCAGCAGTTCAGGACACGGTGAGAACACTGAAGCTTTCTTT. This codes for CASSSGHGENTEAFF.

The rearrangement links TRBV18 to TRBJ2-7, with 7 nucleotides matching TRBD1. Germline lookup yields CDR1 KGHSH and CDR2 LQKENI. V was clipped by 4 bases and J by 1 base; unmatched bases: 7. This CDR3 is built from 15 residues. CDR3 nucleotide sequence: TGTGCCAGCTCACTTCCGGGACAGCATTCCTACGAGCAGTACTTC. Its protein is CASSLPGQHSYEQYF.

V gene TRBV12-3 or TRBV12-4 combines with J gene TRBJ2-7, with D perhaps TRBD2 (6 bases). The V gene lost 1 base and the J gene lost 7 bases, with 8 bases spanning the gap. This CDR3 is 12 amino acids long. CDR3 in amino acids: CASSLGGEEQYF. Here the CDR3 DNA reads TGTGCCAGCAGTTTAGGGGGGGAAGAGCAGTACTTC.